The T cell receptor beta chain under discussion was sequenced for a study of cytomegalovirus exposure and HLA in healthy donors. General observations from the study: The majority of TCR sequences were rare, yet some public TCRs appeared in many donors. Association of 16,951 TCR beta sequences with HLA alleles was found at 0.05 false discovery rate in a later analysis. Researchers counted around 180 TCR beta chains as cytomegalovirus-associated.

This clone was observed a few times. What it recognizes is unknown. Primers for the PCR totalled 60 Vbeta and 13 Jbeta. The table came from immunoSEQ multiplex PCR; TCRdb's copy has only in-frame clones and leaves some out. The sample yields about 150,000 clones, about three quarters seen once. Germline CDR1 and CDR2: SGHRS and YFSETQ. The length of the CDR3 is 16 residues. J gave up 4 bases and V 0 bases, and 2 bases lay outside the gene matches. This chain uses TRBV5-1 with TRBJ2-5; 14 nucleotides match TRBD2. Input material: PBMCs. The TCR originated in a man between 25 and 39 years old in good health and CMV-seropositive. The CDR3 DNA follows: TGCGCCAGCAGCTTGGCCGGGACTAGCGGGAGAGAGACCCAGTACTTC. Amino acids: CASSLAGTSGRETQYF.